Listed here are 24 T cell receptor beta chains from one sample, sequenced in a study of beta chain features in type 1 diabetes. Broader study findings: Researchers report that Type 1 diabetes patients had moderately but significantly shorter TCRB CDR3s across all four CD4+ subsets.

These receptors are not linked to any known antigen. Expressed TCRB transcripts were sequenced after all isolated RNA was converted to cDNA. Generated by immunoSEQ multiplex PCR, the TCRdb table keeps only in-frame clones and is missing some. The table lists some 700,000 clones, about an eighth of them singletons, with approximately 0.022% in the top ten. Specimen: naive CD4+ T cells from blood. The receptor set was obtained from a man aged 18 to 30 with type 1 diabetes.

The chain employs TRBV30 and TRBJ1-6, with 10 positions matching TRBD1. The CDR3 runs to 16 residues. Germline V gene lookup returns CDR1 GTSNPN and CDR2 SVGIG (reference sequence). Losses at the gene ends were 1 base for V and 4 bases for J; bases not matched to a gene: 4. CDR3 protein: CAWSAGTGVYNSPLHF. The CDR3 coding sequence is TGTGCCTGGAGTGCCGGGACAGGGGTGTATAATTCACCCCTCCACTTT. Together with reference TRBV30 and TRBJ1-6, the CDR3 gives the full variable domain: SQTIHQWPATLVQPVGSPLSLECTVEGTSNPNLYWYRQAAGRGLQLLFYSVGIGQISSEVPQNLSASRPQDRQFILSSKKLLLSDSGFYLCAWSAGTGVYNSPLHFGNGTRLTVT.

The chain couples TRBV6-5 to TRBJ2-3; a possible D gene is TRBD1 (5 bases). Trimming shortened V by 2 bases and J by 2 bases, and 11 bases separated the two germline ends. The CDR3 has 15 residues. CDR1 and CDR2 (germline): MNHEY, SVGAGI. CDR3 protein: CASSYLQGYTDTQYF. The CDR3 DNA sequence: TGTGCCAGCAGTTACCTCCAGGGTTACACAGATACGCAGTATTTT.

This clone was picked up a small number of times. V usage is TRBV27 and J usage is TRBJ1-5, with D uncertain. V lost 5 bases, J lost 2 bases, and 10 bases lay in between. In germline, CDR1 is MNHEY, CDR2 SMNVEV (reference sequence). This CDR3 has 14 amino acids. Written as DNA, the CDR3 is TGTGCCAGCAGTCCCTACGGGGGCAATCAGCCCCAGCATTTT. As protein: CASSPYGGNQPQHF.

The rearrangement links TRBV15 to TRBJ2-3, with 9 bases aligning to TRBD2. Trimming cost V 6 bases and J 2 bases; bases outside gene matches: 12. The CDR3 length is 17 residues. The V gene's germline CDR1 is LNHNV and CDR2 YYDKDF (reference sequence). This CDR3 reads CATSGGGGAPLTDTQYF. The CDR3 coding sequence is TGTGCCACCAGTGGAGGCGGGGGGGCCCCCCTCACAGATACGCAGTATTTT.

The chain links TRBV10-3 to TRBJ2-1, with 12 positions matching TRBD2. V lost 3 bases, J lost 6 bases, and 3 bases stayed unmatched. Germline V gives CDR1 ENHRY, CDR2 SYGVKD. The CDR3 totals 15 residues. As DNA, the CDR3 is TGTGCCATCAGTGAATCTAGCGGGGGGGCCAATGAGCAGTTCTTC. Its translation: CAISESSGGANEQFF.

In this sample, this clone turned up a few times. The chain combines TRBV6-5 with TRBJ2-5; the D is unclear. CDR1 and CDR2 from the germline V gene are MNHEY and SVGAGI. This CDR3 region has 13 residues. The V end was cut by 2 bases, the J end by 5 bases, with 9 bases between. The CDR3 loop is CASSYPQRETQYF. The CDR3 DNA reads TGTGCCAGCAGTTACCCCCAACGGGAGACCCAGTACTTC.

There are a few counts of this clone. The CDR3 DNA is TGTGCCAGCAGTGCTAGAACGGGCTACTCTGGAAACACCATATATTTT. This sequence encodes CASSARTGYSGNTIYF. J is TRBJ1-3 and V is TRBV6-1; no clear D. V was cut by 4 bases and J by 0 bases, with 13 bases left in between. CDR3 length: 16 amino acids. Germline values: CDR1 MNHNS, CDR2 SASEGT.

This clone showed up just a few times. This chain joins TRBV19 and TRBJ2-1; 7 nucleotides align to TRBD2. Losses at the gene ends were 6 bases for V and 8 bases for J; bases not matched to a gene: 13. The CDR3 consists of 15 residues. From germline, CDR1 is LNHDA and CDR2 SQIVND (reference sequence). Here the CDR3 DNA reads TGTGCCAGTAGGCGACTAGCAGCGGGGACTGATGAGCAGTTCTTC. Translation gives CASRRLAAGTDEQFF. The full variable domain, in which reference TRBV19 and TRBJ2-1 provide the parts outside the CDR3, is DGGITQSPKYLFRKEGQNVTLSCEQNLNHDAMYWYRQDPGQGLRLIYYSQIVNDFQKGDIAEGYSVSREKKESFPLTVTSAQKNPTAFYLCASRRLAAGTDEQFFGPGTRLTVL.

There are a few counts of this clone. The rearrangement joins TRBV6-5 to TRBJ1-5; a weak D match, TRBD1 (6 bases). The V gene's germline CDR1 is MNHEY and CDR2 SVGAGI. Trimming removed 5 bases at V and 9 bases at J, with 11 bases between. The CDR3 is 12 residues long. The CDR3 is CASSREGGPQHF. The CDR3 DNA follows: TGTGCCAGCAGTCGAGAAGGGGGGCCCCAGCATTTT.

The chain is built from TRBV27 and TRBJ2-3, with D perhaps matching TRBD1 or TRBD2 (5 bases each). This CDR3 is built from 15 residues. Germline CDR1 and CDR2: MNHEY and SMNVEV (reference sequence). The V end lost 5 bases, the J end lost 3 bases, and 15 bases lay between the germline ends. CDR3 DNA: TGTGCCAGCAGTCCCGGGACGGCCCGGACAGATACGCAGTATTTT. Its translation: CASSPGTARTDTQYF.

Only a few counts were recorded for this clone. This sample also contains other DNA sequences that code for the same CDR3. This CDR3 is CAWSGQGQETQYF. DNA for the CDR3: TGTGCCTGGAGTGGACAGGGTCAAGAGACCCAGTACTTC. This chain joins TRBV30 and TRBJ2-5; TRBD1 aligns across 7 bases. V lost 1 base to trimming and J lost 2 bases; unmatched junction nucleotides: 1. The CDR3 length is 13 residues. Per germline, CDR1 GTSNPN and CDR2 SVGIG (reference sequence). The variable domain in full, with the rest retrieved from reference TRBV30 and TRBJ2-5, is SQTIHQWPATLVQPVGSPLSLECTVEGTSNPNLYWYRQAAGRGLQLLFYSVGIGQISSEVPQNLSASRPQDRQFILSSKKLLLSDSGFYLCAWSGQGQETQYFGPGTRLLVL.

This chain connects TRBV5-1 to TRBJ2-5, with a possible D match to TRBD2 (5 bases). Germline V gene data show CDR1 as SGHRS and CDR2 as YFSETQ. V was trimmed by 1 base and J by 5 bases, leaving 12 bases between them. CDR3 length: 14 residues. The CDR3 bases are TGCGCCAGCAGCTTGCTAGGGTGGGAGGAGACCCAGTACTTC. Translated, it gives CASSLLGWEETQYF.

CDR3 sequence (DNA): TGTGCCAGCAGCTTGGCTTTGGGGACGCAGTATTTT. Amino acid sequence: CASSLALGTQYF. The rearrangement uses TRBV5-6 and TRBJ2-3; D remains ambiguous. V lost 0 bases, J lost 9 bases, and 8 bases lay in between. Germline V gene data show CDR1 as SGHDT and CDR2 as YYEEEE. The CDR3 is made up of 12 amino acids.

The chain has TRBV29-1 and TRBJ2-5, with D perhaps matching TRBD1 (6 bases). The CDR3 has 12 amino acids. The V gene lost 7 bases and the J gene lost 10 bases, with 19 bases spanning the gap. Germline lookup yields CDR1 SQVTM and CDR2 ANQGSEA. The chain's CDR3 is CSARTGNEGQYF. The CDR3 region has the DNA TGCAGCGCCCGTACAGGGAATGAGGGCCAGTACTTC.

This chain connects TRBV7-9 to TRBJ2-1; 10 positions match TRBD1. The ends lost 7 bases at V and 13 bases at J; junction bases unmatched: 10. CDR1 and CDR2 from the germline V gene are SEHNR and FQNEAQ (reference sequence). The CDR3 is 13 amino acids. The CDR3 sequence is CASTPTGGEFQFF. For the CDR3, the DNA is TGTGCCAGCACACCGACAGGGGGCGAATTCCAGTTCTTC.

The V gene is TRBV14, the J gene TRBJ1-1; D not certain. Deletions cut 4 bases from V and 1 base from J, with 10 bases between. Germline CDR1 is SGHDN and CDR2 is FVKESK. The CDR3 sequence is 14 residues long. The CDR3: CASSLFTENTEAFF. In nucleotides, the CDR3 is TGTGCCAGCAGCCTATTCACAGAGAACACTGAAGCTTTCTTT. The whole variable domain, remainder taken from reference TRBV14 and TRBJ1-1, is EAGVTQFPSHSVIEKGQTVTLRCDPISGHDNLYWYRRVMGKEIKFLLHFVKESKQDESGMPNNRFLAERTGGTYSTLKVQPAELEDSGVYFCASSLFTENTEAFFGQGTRLTVV.

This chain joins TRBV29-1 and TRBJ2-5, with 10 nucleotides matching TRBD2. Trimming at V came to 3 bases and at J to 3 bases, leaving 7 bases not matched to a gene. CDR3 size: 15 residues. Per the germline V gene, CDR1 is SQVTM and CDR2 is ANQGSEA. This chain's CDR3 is CSVERWSGGEETQYF. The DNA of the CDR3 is TGCAGCGTTGAGAGATGGAGCGGGGGGGAAGAGACCCAGTACTTC.

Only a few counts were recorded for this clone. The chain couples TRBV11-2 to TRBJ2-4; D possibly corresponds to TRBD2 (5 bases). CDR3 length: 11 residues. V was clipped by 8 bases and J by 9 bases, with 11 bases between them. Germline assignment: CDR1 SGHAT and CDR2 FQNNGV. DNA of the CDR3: TGTGCCAGCTGGGCGGCGGGCATTCAGTACTTC. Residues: CASWAAGIQYF.

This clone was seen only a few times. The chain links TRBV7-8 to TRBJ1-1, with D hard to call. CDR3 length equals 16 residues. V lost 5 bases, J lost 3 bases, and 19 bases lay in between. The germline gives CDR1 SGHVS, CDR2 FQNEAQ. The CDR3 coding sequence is TGTGCCAGCAGCCCTAAGAGATTGGAAGGATACACTGAAGCTTTCTTT. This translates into CASSPKRLEGYTEAFF.

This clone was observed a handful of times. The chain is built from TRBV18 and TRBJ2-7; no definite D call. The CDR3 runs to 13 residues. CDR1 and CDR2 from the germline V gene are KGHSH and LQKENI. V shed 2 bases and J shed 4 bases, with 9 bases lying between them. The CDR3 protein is CASSPTTSYEQYF. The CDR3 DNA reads TGTGCCAGCTCACCAACAACATCGTACGAGCAGTACTTC.

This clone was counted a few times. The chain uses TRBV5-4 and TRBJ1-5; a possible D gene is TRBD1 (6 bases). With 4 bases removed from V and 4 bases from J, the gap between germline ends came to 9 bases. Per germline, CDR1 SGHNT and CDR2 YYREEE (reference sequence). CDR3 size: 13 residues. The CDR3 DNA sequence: TGTGCCAGCAGCATAGACAGGAATCAGCCCCAGCATTTT. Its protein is CASSIDRNQPQHF.

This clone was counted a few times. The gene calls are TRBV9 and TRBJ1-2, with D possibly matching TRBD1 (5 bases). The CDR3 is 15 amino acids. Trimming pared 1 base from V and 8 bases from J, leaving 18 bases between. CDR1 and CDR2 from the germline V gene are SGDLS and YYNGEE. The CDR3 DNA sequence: TGTGCCAGCAGCGTAACCCGGGGACCGCTAAGGGGCTACACCTTC. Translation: CASSVTRGPLRGYTF.

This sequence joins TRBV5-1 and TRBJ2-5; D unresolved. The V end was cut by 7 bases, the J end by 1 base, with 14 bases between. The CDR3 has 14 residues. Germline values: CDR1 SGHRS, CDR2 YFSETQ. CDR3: CASFPGGTQETQYF. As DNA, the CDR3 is TGCGCCAGCTTTCCCGGTGGTACCCAAGAGACCCAGTACTTC.

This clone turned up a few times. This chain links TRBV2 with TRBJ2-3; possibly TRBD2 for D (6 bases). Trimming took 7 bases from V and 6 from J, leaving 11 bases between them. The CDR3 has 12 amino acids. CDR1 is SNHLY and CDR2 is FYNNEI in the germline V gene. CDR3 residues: CASTTGVDTQYF. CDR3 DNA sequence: TGTGCCAGCACGACGGGGGTGGATACGCAGTATTTT.